This is a list of T cell receptor beta chains from one sample in a study of cytomegalovirus exposure and HLA in healthy donors. TCRdb keeps only in-frame clones here, not all; method: immunoSEQ multiplex PCR. The sample comprises about 130,000 clones, roughly 90% of which are singletons, and approximately 1.5% rests with the top ten. Material: PBMCs. The receptors stem from a man aged 25 to 45 in good health and CMV-seronegative. Each CDR3 is given with its conserved first and last residue. A D gene is named only where the DNA matches it firmly. Only some rows state a clone size, as once, few, many or a class for expanded clones.

v_gene: TRBV5-6; d_gene: TRBD1; j_gene: TRBJ1-4; abundance: once; CDR3aa: CASSAGGQGEEKLFF; CDR3nt: TGTGCCAGCAGCGCGGGGGGACAGGGTGAGGAAAAACTGTTTTTT
v_gene: TRBV25-1; d_gene: TRBD2; j_gene: TRBJ2-7; abundance: .; CDR3aa: CASRGAGSYEQYF; CDR3nt: TGTGCCAGCAGAGGAGCGGGGTCCTACGAGCAGTACTTC
v_gene: TRBV30; d_gene: .; j_gene: TRBJ2-7; abundance: .; CDR3aa: CAWSGAGPLTYEQYF; CDR3nt: TGTGCCTGGAGTGGGGCGGGACCCCTCACCTACGAGCAGTACTTC
v_gene: TRBV10-1; d_gene: TRBD1; j_gene: TRBJ2-1; abundance: .; CDR3aa: CASSESGTGSNEQFF; CDR3nt: TGCGCCAGCAGTGAGTCCGGGACAGGGTCCAATGAGCAGTTCTTC
v_gene: TRBV27; d_gene: .; j_gene: TRBJ1-5; abundance: .; CDR3aa: CASSFLGADQPQHF; CDR3nt: TGTGCCAGCAGTTTCTTGGGGGCGGATCAGCCCCAGCATTTT
v_gene: TRBV5-6; d_gene: TRBD1; j_gene: TRBJ2-1; abundance: .; CDR3aa: CASSTTGGNEQFF; CDR3nt: TGTGCCAGCAGCACGACAGGGGGCAATGAGCAGTTCTTC
v_gene: TRBV13; d_gene: TRBD1; j_gene: TRBJ2-7; abundance: .; CDR3aa: CASSTWTGTFPSYEQYF; CDR3nt: TGTGCCAGCAGCACCTGGACAGGGACTTTCCCCTCCTACGAGCAGTACTTC
v_gene: TRBV7-2; d_gene: TRBD1; j_gene: TRBJ1-2; abundance: .; CDR3aa: CASSRDRDHGYTF; CDR3nt: TGTGCCAGCAGCCGGGACAGGGACCATGGCTACACCTTC
v_gene: TRBV2; d_gene: .; j_gene: TRBJ2-7; abundance: .; CDR3aa: CASTGTDAPYEQYF; CDR3nt: TGTGCCAGCACCGGGACTGACGCTCCCTACGAGCAGTACTTC
v_gene: TRBV11-2; d_gene: .; j_gene: TRBJ1-2; abundance: .; CDR3aa: CASSPSLMPDYGYTF; CDR3nt: TGTGCCAGCAGCCCATCCTTGATGCCGGACTATGGCTACACCTTC
v_gene: TRBV4-3; d_gene: TRBD2; j_gene: TRBJ2-7; abundance: .; CDR3aa: CASSQDGTSASYEQYF; CDR3nt: TGCGCCAGCAGCCAAGATGGGACTAGCGCTTCCTACGAGCAGTACTTC
v_gene: TRBV29-1; d_gene: TRBD2; j_gene: TRBJ2-1; abundance: once; CDR3aa: CSVVRGNEQFF; CDR3nt: TGCAGCGTTGTGCGGGGGAACGAGCAGTTCTTC
v_gene: TRBV7-3; d_gene: TRBD2; j_gene: TRBJ2-7; abundance: .; CDR3aa: CASSLAGGPLYEQYF; CDR3nt: TGTGCCAGCAGCTTAGCGGGGGGACCCCTCTACGAGCAGTACTTC
v_gene: TRBV5-4; d_gene: .; j_gene: TRBJ2-5; abundance: .; CDR3aa: CASSHPRQLQETQYF; CDR3nt: TGTGCCAGCAGTCACCCGCGGCAGCTACAAGAGACCCAGTACTTC
v_gene: TRBV7-2; d_gene: TRBD1; j_gene: TRBJ1-2; abundance: .; CDR3aa: CASSPRQGTSNYGYTF; CDR3nt: TGTGCCAGCAGCCCCCGACAGGGGACTTCTAACTATGGCTACACCTTC
v_gene: TRBV5-4; d_gene: .; j_gene: TRBJ2-7; abundance: .; CDR3aa: CASREQGLSSYEQYF; CDR3nt: TGTGCCAGCAGGGAGCAGGGTTTGAGCTCCTACGAGCAGTACTTC
v_gene: TRBV5-5; d_gene: TRBD2; j_gene: TRBJ2-1; abundance: .; CDR3aa: CASSLATSGRAREQFF; CDR3nt: TGTGCCAGCAGCTTGGCGACTAGCGGGAGGGCCCGTGAGCAGTTCTTC
v_gene: TRBV29-1; d_gene: .; j_gene: TRBJ2-1; abundance: .; CDR3aa: CSVVGLATRGNEQFF; CDR3nt: TGCAGCGTTGTAGGACTCGCGACAAGAGGCAATGAGCAGTTCTTC
v_gene: TRBV25-1; d_gene: .; j_gene: TRBJ2-3; abundance: .; CDR3aa: CATSRGGNTDTQYF; CDR3nt: TGTGCCACCTCACGGGGAGGCAACACAGATACGCAGTATTTT
v_gene: TRBV4-1; d_gene: .; j_gene: TRBJ2-4; abundance: .; CDR3aa: CASSQEVVSKNIQYF; CDR3nt: TGCGCCAGCAGCCAAGAGGTAGTCTCCAAAAACATTCAGTACTTC
v_gene: TRBV9; d_gene: TRBD2; j_gene: TRBJ2-7; abundance: .; CDR3aa: CASSVSGTSAKQYF; CDR3nt: TGTGCCAGCAGCGTTTCCGGGACTAGCGCCAAGCAGTACTTC
v_gene: TRBV7-2; d_gene: TRBD1; j_gene: TRBJ2-3; abundance: once; CDR3aa: CASSLSSGQLTDTQYF; CDR3nt: TGTGCCAGCAGCTTAAGCTCGGGACAGCTCACAGATACGCAGTATTTT
v_gene: TRBV4-1; d_gene: TRBD1; j_gene: TRBJ1-5; abundance: .; CDR3aa: CASSPSGGDQPQHF; CDR3nt: TGCGCCAGCAGCCCCTCAGGGGGAGATCAGCCCCAGCATTTT
v_gene: TRBV7-3; d_gene: TRBD1; j_gene: TRBJ2-2; abundance: .; CDR3aa: CASSLTRTGTGDTGELFF; CDR3nt: TGTGCCAGCAGCTTAACTCGAACCGGGACAGGGGACACCGGGGAGCTGTTTTTT
v_gene: TRBV7-9; d_gene: .; j_gene: TRBJ2-1; abundance: once; CDR3aa: CASSLSASSYNEQFF; CDR3nt: TGTGCCAGCAGCTTAAGCGCCTCCTCCTACAATGAGCAGTTCTTC
v_gene: TRBV4-1; d_gene: TRBD2; j_gene: TRBJ2-2; abundance: .; CDR3aa: CASSNPGLAGGPSTGELFF; CDR3nt: TGCGCCAGCAGCAACCCGGGACTAGCGGGAGGGCCGAGCACCGGGGAGCTGTTTTTT
v_gene: TRBV25-1; d_gene: TRBD2; j_gene: TRBJ2-5; abundance: .; CDR3aa: CASSVLGASGSWRETQYF; CDR3nt: TGTGCCAGCAGTGTACTTGGCGCTAGCGGGAGCTGGCGAGAGACCCAGTACTTC
v_gene: TRBV6-5; d_gene: .; j_gene: TRBJ1-2; abundance: .; CDR3aa: CASSGPGTAYGYTF; CDR3nt: TGTGCCAGCAGTGGACCGGGGACTGCATATGGCTACACCTTC
v_gene: TRBV6-6; d_gene: TRBD2; j_gene: TRBJ2-5; abundance: .; CDR3aa: CASSYSSLAGAETQYF; CDR3nt: TGTGCCAGCAGTTACTCAAGTCTAGCGGGAGCAGAGACCCAGTACTTC
v_gene: TRBV6-1; d_gene: TRBD1; j_gene: TRBJ1-1; abundance: .; CDR3aa: CASRRGQTMNTEAFF; CDR3nt: TGTGCCAGCAGGAGGGGACAGACCATGAACACTGAAGCTTTCTTT
v_gene: TRBV18; d_gene: .; j_gene: TRBJ2-5; abundance: .; CDR3aa: CASSPLVGAETQYF; CDR3nt: TGTGCCAGCTCACCACTCGTGGGGGCCGAGACCCAGTACTTC
v_gene: TRBV5-1; d_gene: .; j_gene: TRBJ1-1; abundance: .; CDR3aa: CASSSARRGRDTEAFF; CDR3nt: TGCGCCAGCAGCTCCGCCCGTCGGGGTCGGGACACTGAAGCTTTCTTT
v_gene: TRBV9; d_gene: TRBD1; j_gene: TRBJ1-2; abundance: .; CDR3aa: CASSVGDRVGGYTF; CDR3nt: TGTGCCAGCAGCGTAGGTGACAGGGTAGGTGGCTACACCTTC
v_gene: TRBV25-1; d_gene: .; j_gene: TRBJ2-1; abundance: .; CDR3aa: CASTRTSNEQFF; CDR3nt: TGTGCCAGCACTCGGACTTCGAATGAGCAGTTCTTC
v_gene: TRBV2; d_gene: TRBD1; j_gene: TRBJ2-7; abundance: once; CDR3aa: CASNPQGAYEQYF; CDR3nt: TGTGCCAGCAACCCCCAGGGGGCCTACGAGCAGTACTTC
v_gene: TRBV7-9; d_gene: TRBD1; j_gene: TRBJ1-1; abundance: few; CDR3aa: CASSPGQGPNEAFF; CDR3nt: TGTGCCAGCAGCCCGGGACAGGGACCAAACGAAGCTTTCTTT
v_gene: TRBV5-6; d_gene: .; j_gene: TRBJ2-2; abundance: .; CDR3aa: CASSLGAGNTGELFF; CDR3nt: TGTGCCAGCAGCTTGGGAGCAGGGAACACCGGGGAGCTGTTTTTT
v_gene: TRBV4-3; d_gene: TRBD2; j_gene: TRBJ2-7; abundance: .; CDR3aa: CASSQGNSGYEQYF; CDR3nt: TGCGCCAGCAGCCAAGGCAATAGCGGGTACGAGCAGTACTTC
v_gene: TRBV27; d_gene: TRBD2; j_gene: TRBJ2-7; abundance: .; CDR3aa: CASSLGGTVPPVNEQYF; CDR3nt: TGTGCCAGCAGTTTGGGGGGGACGGTTCCCCCGGTCAACGAGCAGTACTTC
v_gene: TRBV6-6; d_gene: .; j_gene: TRBJ1-2; abundance: .; CDR3aa: CASSYSGQPAYGYTF; CDR3nt: TGTGCCAGCAGTTACTCCGGACAACCTGCGTATGGCTACACCTTC
v_gene: TRBV5-6; d_gene: TRBD1; j_gene: TRBJ1-2; abundance: .; CDR3aa: CASSPRRDSFYGYTF; CDR3nt: TGTGCCAGCAGCCCGCGTCGGGACAGCTTCTATGGCTACACCTTC
v_gene: TRBV6-6; d_gene: .; j_gene: TRBJ1-1; abundance: .; CDR3aa: CASPRQANTEAFF; CDR3nt: TGTGCCAGCCCCCGACAGGCGAACACTGAAGCTTTCTTT